Presented here are 22 T cell receptor beta chains from one specimen sequenced in a study of cytomegalovirus exposure and HLA in healthy donors. Using immunoSEQ multiplex PCR, the repertoire was profiled, and TCRdb retains in-frame clones only, with some absent. The sample has some 270,000 clones; 65% to 90% are singletons. Sequenced input: PBMCs. The receptor source for this set is a woman under 30 in good health and CMV-seronegative.

The chain carries TRBV9 and TRBJ2-3, with a tentative D call TRBD1 (5 bases). The germline V and J ends were trimmed by 0 bases and 2 bases, with 10 bases remaining between them. Looked up from germline, CDR1 is SGDLS and CDR2 is YYNGEE. CDR3 size: 15 residues. Written as DNA, the CDR3 is TGTGCCAGCAGCGTAGGACAGCTACACACAGATACGCAGTATTTT. Translated: CASSVGQLHTDTQYF.

The chain uses TRBV10-3 and TRBJ1-5; D not resolved. This CDR3 comprises 16 residues. In germline, CDR1 is ENHRY, CDR2 SYGVKD. V lost 2 bases to trimming and J lost 4 bases, with 15 bases between them. Here the CDR3 DNA reads TGTGCCATCAGTGAGAGAGGGCAGGCCGTGAATCAGCCCCAGCATTTT. It specifies CAISERGQAVNQPQHF.

This chain uses TRBV6-1 with TRBJ2-1; a possible D gene is TRBD2 (5 bases). The CDR3 extends over 11 amino acids. Germline-derived CDR1 and CDR2 are MNHNS and SASEGT. The V end lost 7 bases, the J end lost 9 bases, and 10 bases lay between the germline ends. CDR3 sequence: CASTPGIEQFF. The CDR3 DNA sequence: TGTGCCAGCACCCCCGGGATTGAGCAGTTCTTC.

V and J are TRBV28 and TRBJ1-1; TRBD1 is a possible D gene (6 bases). In germline, CDR1 is MDHEN, CDR2 SYDVKM. The CDR3 runs to 13 residues. Trimming removed 3 bases from V and 7 bases from J, with 12 bases in between. CDR3 sequence (DNA): TGTGCCAGCAGTTTTCTGGGGGCTCTTGAAGCTTTCTTT. Translation: CASSFLGALEAFF.

This chain uses TRBV10-1 with TRBJ2-1; no reliable D call. This CDR3 has 13 residues. Germline lookup yields CDR1 WNHNN and CDR2 SYGVQD (reference sequence). Trimming removed 3 bases at V and 9 bases at J, with 12 bases between. For the CDR3, the DNA is TGCGCCAGCAGTGACAGCGCTCAGTCTGAGCAGTTCTTC. This encodes CASSDSAQSEQFF.

The chain joins TRBV5-4 to TRBJ2-7, with 14 bases that match TRBD2. The germline V gene has CDR1 SGHNT and CDR2 YYREEE (reference sequence). This CDR3 has 17 amino acids. With 1 base clipped from V and 1 base from J, the junction kept 4 bases outside the gene matches. DNA of the CDR3: TGTGCCAGCAGCTTGAGACTAGCGGGGGGGCCGTCCTACGAGCAGTACTTC. Its translation is CASSLRLAGGPSYEQYF.

The chain employs TRBV27 and TRBJ1-1; tentative D call: TRBD1 (6 bases). The CDR3 extends over 15 amino acids. V was pared by 7 bases and J by 4 bases, with 19 bases between. Germline lookup yields CDR1 MNHEY and CDR2 SMNVEV (reference sequence). CDR3 sequence: CASTKHQGPITEAFF. CDR3 nucleotides: TGTGCCAGCACTAAACATCAGGGGCCGATCACTGAAGCTTTCTTT.

The chain is built from TRBV5-1 and TRBJ2-7; 8 nucleotides line up with TRBD2. Trimming cost V 4 bases and J 0 bases; bases outside gene matches: 9. Germline lookup yields CDR1 SGHRS and CDR2 YFSETQ. The CDR3 runs to 16 residues. The CDR3 is CASSPQAGVSSYEQYF. CDR3 sequence (DNA): TGCGCCAGCAGCCCCCAAGCGGGAGTGTCCTCCTACGAGCAGTACTTC.

CDR3 coding DNA: TGCGCCAGCAGGAATGCAGGGGGCGCTCGAGTGGTCACTGAAGCTTTCTTT. Translated, it gives CASRNAGGARVVTEAFF. This chain joins TRBV5-1 and TRBJ1-1; TRBD1 aligns across 8 bases. The CDR3 totals 17 residues. CDR1 SGHRS and CDR2 YFSETQ come from the germline V gene. Trimming at V came to 5 bases and at J to 4 bases, leaving 16 bases not matched to a gene.

This chain joins TRBV13 and TRBJ2-1; D might be TRBD2 (6 bases). Germline lookup yields CDR1 PRHDT and CDR2 FYEKMQ (reference sequence). V lost 10 bases, J lost 5 bases, and 18 bases lay in between. The CDR3 consists of 14 residues. Here the CDR3 DNA reads TGTGCCACGACCGCGGGACTCGTCAACAATGAGCAGTTCTTC. Protein product: CATTAGLVNNEQFF.

This clone turned up a few times. The J gene is TRBJ2-1, the V gene TRBV30, with a weak D call TRBD2 (6 bases). V dropped 8 bases and J dropped 9 bases, with 20 bases sitting between them. Germline V gene data show CDR1 as GTSNPN and CDR2 as SVGIG (reference sequence). The CDR3 totals 13 residues. CDR3 sequence reads: CARTLGGRTEQFF. The CDR3 DNA reads as TGTGCCCGGACATTAGGTGGGAGGACTGAGCAGTTCTTC.

This sequence joins TRBV5-6 and TRBJ1-3; TRBD1 agrees at 8 bases. CDR3 size: 17 residues. Germline trimming cut 1 base from V and 0 bases from J; bases unmatched to any gene: 6. In germline, CDR1 is SGHDT, CDR2 YYEEEE. The CDR3 is CASSLLGQASSGNTIYF. CDR3 nucleotides: TGTGCCAGCAGCTTGTTGGGACAGGCAAGCTCTGGAAACACCATATATTTT.

The V call is TRBV30, the J call TRBJ1-2, with 7 bases matching TRBD1. V was pared by 0 bases and J by 8 bases, with 6 bases of the junction left unmatched. The germline CDR1 and CDR2 sequences are GTSNPN and SVGIG (reference sequence). The CDR3 totals 13 residues. The CDR3 nucleotides read TGTGCCTGGAGTGTAAGACAGGGATTCGGCTACACCTTC. This gives the protein CAWSVRQGFGYTF.

The chain couples TRBV29-1 to TRBJ2-7, with 10 positions matching TRBD2. Losses at the gene ends were 7 bases for V and 8 bases for J; bases not matched to a gene: 11. Germline CDR1 reads SQVTM; CDR2 reads ANQGSEA. The CDR3 totals 13 residues. The CDR3 protein is CSATSGRAKQQYF. The CDR3 nucleotides read TGCAGCGCCACGAGCGGGAGGGCCAAGCAGCAGTACTTC.

The chain carries TRBV28 and TRBJ1-1, with 7 bases identical to TRBD1. Germline values: CDR1 MDHEN, CDR2 SYDVKM. The CDR3 extends over 15 amino acids. With V trimmed by 3 bases and J by 2 bases, 6 bases remained unmatched. In nucleotides, the CDR3 is TGTGCCAGCAGTTTGTATCAGGGGGGAAACACTGAAGCTTTCTTT. Translated: CASSLYQGGNTEAFF.

This chain links TRBV6-1 with TRBJ2-1, with TRBD1 identical over 10 bases. The trim removed 3 bases at V and 8 bases at J, leaving 7 bases unmatched. The CDR3 has 15 amino acids. Germline CDR1 reads MNHNS; CDR2 reads SASEGT. In DNA, the CDR3 is TGTGCCAGCAGTGAGCAGGGGACAGGGGTCGATGAGCAGTTCTTC. Protein: CASSEQGTGVDEQFF.

The DNA of the CDR3 is TGTGCCAGCAGCTTGGGGGGACAGCCCAAGGAAAAACTGTTTTTT. Protein sequence: CASSLGGQPKEKLFF. This chain joins TRBV6-5 and TRBJ1-4, with TRBD1 identical over 7 bases. CDR1 MNHEY and CDR2 SVGAGI come from the germline V gene. V was clipped by 6 bases and J by 8 bases; unmatched bases: 12. The CDR3 is made up of 15 amino acids.

The chain employs TRBV18 and TRBJ1-2; D is possibly TRBD1 (5 bases). CDR3 length: 13 amino acids. V was pared by 3 bases and J by 8 bases, with 13 bases between. Germline-derived CDR1 and CDR2 are KGHSH and LQKENI. CDR3 residues: CASSPGGAEGYTF. The DNA of the CDR3 is TGTGCCAGCTCACCCGGGGGAGCAGAGGGCTACACCTTC.

The chain's CDR3 is CASSQRAGGPGSTDTQYF. The CDR3 DNA reads as TGCGCCAGCAGCCAGCGAGCGGGGGGGCCTGGGTCCACGGATACGCAGTATTTT. The chain recombines TRBV4-3 with TRBJ2-3; 10 nucleotides agree with TRBD2. Per germline, CDR1 LGHNA and CDR2 YSLEER. This CDR3 spans 18 amino acids. V dropped 3 bases and J dropped 6; count of bases not matched to a gene: 15.

J is TRBJ2-5 and V is TRBV13; 11 nucleotides line up with TRBD2. The CDR3 length is 21 residues. Germline trimming cut 3 bases from V and 5 bases from J; bases unmatched to any gene: 23. CDR1 and CDR2 (germline): PRHDT, FYEKMQ (reference sequence). Here the CDR3 reads CASSFALQGLAGGASLETQYF. The CDR3 DNA is TGTGCCAGCAGCTTTGCCCTTCAGGGGTTAGCGGGAGGGGCTTCGTTGGAGACCCAGTACTTC.

This chain connects TRBV29-1 to TRBJ2-7, with 8 bases identical to TRBD2. The trim removed 4 bases at V and 1 base at J, leaving 6 bases unmatched. Per germline, CDR1 SQVTM and CDR2 ANQGSEA. The CDR3 is 14 residues long. The CDR3 sequence is CSVGFGTRSYEQYF. The CDR3 DNA sequence: TGCAGCGTTGGGTTCGGGACTAGGTCCTACGAGCAGTACTTC.

The chain uses TRBV2 and TRBJ1-2, with D possibly matching TRBD1 (5 bases). The V and J ends lost 7 bases and 3 bases respectively, with 18 bases between them. Germline V CDR1 and CDR2: SNHLY, FYNNEI. The CDR3 totals 15 residues. The CDR3 coding sequence is TGTGCCAGCACCGGGGGGGACGGGAACGACTATGGCTACACCTTC. It encodes CASTGGDGNDYGYTF.